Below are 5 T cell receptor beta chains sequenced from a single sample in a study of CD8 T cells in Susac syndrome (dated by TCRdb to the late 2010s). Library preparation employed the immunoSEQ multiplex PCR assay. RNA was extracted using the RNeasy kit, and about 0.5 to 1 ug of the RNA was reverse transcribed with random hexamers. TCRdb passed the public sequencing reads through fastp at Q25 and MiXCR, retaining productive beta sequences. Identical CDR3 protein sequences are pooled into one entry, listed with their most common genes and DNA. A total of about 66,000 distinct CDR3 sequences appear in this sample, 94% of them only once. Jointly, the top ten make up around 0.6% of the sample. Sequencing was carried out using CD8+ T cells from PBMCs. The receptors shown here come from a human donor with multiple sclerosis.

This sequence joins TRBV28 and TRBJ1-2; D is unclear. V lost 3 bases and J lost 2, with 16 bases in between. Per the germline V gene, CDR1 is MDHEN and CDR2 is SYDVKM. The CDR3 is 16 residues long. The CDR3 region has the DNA TGTGCCAGCAGTTTTCTAATCACCGCGACGAACTATGGCTACACCTTC. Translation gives CASSFLITATNYGYTF.

Here the CDR3 reads CASSVGAGGFSYNEQFF. The DNA for the CDR3 is TGTGCCAGCAGCGTAGGGGCGGGGGGCTTCTCCTACAATGAGCAGTTCTTC. This chain links TRBV9 with TRBJ2-1; 8 nucleotides match TRBD2. Unmatched junction bases numbered 5, after V lost 0 bases and J lost 0 bases. The germline V gene has CDR1 SGDLS and CDR2 YYNGEE. The length of the CDR3 is 17 residues.

CDR3 DNA sequence: TGCAGTGCTTGGACAGGGAACGGGGAGCTGTTTTTT. Translation gives CSAWTGNGELFF. This rearrangement joins TRBV20-1 to TRBJ2-2, with 8 bases aligning to TRBD1. The germline V gene has CDR1 DFQATT and CDR2 SNEGSKA (reference sequence). The CDR3 has 12 amino acids. V lost 5 bases to trimming and J lost 7 bases; unmatched junction nucleotides: 3.

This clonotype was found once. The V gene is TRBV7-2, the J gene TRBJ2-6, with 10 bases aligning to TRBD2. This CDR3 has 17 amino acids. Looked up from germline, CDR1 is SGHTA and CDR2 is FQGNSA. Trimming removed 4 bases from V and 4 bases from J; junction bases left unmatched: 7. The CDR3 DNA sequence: TGTGCCAGCAGCTCGCTAGCGGGAGTCTCGGGGGCCAACGTCCTGACTTTC. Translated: CASSSLAGVSGANVLTF.

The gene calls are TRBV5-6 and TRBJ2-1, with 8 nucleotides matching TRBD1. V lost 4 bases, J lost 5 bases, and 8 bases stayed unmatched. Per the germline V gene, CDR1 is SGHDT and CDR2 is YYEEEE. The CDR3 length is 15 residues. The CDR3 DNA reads TGTGCCAGCAGCGACGGACAGGGCTACGACAATGAGCAGTTCTTC. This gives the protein CASSDGQGYDNEQFF.